This T cell receptor (beta chain) was recovered during a study of T-cell memory formation after mild COVID-19. Study-level information: TCR clusters were mostly confined to one donor each.

The germline V gene has CDR1 LGHDT and CDR2 YNNKEL (reference sequence). The length of the CDR3 is 14 residues. Trimming left V 4 bases short and J 4 bases short, with 11 bases between. This clonotype was seen a few times. Its specificity is unknown. Findings and caveats of the study: There were some responding clones in pre-infection memory, which suggested that cross-reactive memory had joined.

A 5'RACE reaction primed in the constant segment made cDNA libraries of TCR alpha and TCR beta, and these carried sample barcodes and UMIs. TCRdb itself ran the 5' RACE reads through MiXCR, one entry per CDR3 protein. The sample holds 450,000 to 650,000 distinct CDR3 sequences, approximately 21% seen once. The specimen was PBMCs or a T cell subset sorted from them (not recorded which). The chain employs TRBV3-1 and TRBJ1-3, with D maybe TRBD1 (5 bases). This TCR was recovered from an adult woman who had mild COVID-19 (a few samples of this study predate the infection). Cell type and time point are not known. The CDR3 is CASSLGAGGNTIYF. The CDR3 coding sequence is TGTGCCAGCAGCCTGGGAGCAGGGGGAAACACCATATATTTT.